These T cell receptor beta chains were read from a single sample in a study of T cell changes during pregnancy in multiple sclerosis. Generated by immunoSEQ multiplex PCR, the TCRdb table keeps only in-frame clones and is missing some. The sample holds roughly 76,000 clones; roughly 91% are singletons and the top ten take over 0.25%. The source material was CD4+ T cells from peripheral blood mononuclear cells, sampled after pregnancy. The receptors shown here come from a female donor with multiple sclerosis, enrolled in a pregnancy study. Each CDR3 is given with its conserved first and last residue. D genes are given only for firm matches.

V: TRBV30
length: 12
J: TRBJ2-5
D: -
CDR3: CAWSLSSGTQYF

V: TRBV27
length: 17
J: TRBJ2-2
D: TRBD2
CDR3: CASSLSSGRAGTGELFF

V: TRBV4-2
length: 14
J: TRBJ2-1
D: TRBD2
CDR3: CASSQRGVFNEQFF

V: TRBV5-1
length: 17
J: TRBJ2-2
D: TRBD2
CDR3: CASSGTSGRARTGELFF

V: TRBV4-2
length: 14
J: TRBJ2-1
D: TRBD1
CDR3: CASSPRQGYYEQFF

V: TRBV5-1
length: 13
J: TRBJ2-1
D: -
CDR3: CASREGAGNEQFF

V: TRBV19
length: 13
J: TRBJ2-1
D: -
CDR3: CASSPRLTNEQFF

V: TRBV4-1
length: 16
J: TRBJ1-2
D: TRBD1
CDR3: CASSQPGTDKRGGYTF

V: TRBV30
length: 13
J: TRBJ1-2
D: TRBD1
CDR3: CALKGQANYGYTF

V: TRBV28
length: 16
J: TRBJ1-5
D: -
CDR3: CASSFFVPGRHQPQHF

V: TRBV6-4
length: 19
J: TRBJ1-4
D: TRBD1
CDR3: CASSVWSRDRGTINEKLFF

V: TRBV9
length: 14
J: TRBJ1-3
D: -
CDR3: CASSVGSAGNTIYF

V: TRBV6-5
length: 16
J: TRBJ1-2
D: TRBD1
CDR3: CASSYSSDRAYYGYTF

V: TRBV7-8
length: 12
J: TRBJ1-4
D: TRBD1
CDR3: CAVWQGGEKLFF

V: TRBV9
length: 12
J: TRBJ1-2
D: -
CDR3: CASSLDSYGYTF

V: TRBV2
length: 15
J: TRBJ2-4
D: -
CDR3: CASSTRTGRENIQYF

V: TRBV10-2
length: 13
J: TRBJ2-1
D: TRBD2
CDR3: CASSEALLAGEFF

V: TRBV9
length: 14
J: TRBJ2-7
D: -
CDR3: CASSVAQGRYEQYF

V: TRBV7-2
length: 14
J: TRBJ2-7
D: TRBD2
CDR3: CASSFASGTYEQYF

V: TRBV28
length: 12
J: TRBJ2-1
D: -
CDR3: CASSSSGRREFF

V: TRBV5-4
length: 15
J: TRBJ2-1
D: TRBD2
CDR3: CASSPWTSGGDEQFF

V: TRBV5-8
length: 15
J: TRBJ2-7
D: TRBD1
CDR3: CASSSRGQGVVEQYF

V: TRBV7-2
length: 15
J: TRBJ1-3
D: -
CDR3: CASSLAGGEGNTIYF

V: TRBV28
length: 15
J: TRBJ2-7
D: -
CDR3: CASAIGGRRTYEQYF

V: TRBV7-2
length: 14
J: TRBJ1-1
D: -
CDR3: CASRLTSGSDEAFF

V: TRBV6-6
length: 15
J: TRBJ1-4
D: TRBD1
CDR3: CASSPPGQVNEKLFF

V: TRBV2
length: 15
J: TRBJ2-5
D: TRBD2
CDR3: CASSEGGGSQETQYF